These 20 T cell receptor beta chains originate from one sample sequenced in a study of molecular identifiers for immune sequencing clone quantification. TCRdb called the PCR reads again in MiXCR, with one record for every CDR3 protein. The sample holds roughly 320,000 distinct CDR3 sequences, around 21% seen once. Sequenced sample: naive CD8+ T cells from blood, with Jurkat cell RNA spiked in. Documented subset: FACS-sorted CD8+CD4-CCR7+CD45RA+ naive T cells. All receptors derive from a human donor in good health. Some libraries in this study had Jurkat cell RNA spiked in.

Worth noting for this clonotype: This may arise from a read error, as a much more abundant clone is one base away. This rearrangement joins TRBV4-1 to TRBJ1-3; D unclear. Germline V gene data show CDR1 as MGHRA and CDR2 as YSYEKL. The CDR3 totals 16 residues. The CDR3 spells CASNQGPRDSGNTIYF. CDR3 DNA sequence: TGCGCCAGCAACCAAGGCCCACGAGACTCTGGAAACACCATATATTTT.

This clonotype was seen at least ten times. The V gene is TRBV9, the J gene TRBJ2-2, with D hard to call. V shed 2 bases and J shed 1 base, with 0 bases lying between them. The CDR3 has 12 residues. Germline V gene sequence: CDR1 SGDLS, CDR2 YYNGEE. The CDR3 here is CASSVNTGELFF. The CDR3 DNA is TGTGCCAGCAGCGTGAACACCGGGGAGCTGTTTTTT.

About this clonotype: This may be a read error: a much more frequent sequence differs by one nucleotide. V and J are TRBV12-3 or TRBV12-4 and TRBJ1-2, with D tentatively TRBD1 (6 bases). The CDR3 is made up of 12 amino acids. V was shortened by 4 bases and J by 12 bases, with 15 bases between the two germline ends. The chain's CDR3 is CASSWTAEGHTF. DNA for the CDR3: TGTGCCAGCAGTTGGACAGCTGAAGGCCACACCTTC.

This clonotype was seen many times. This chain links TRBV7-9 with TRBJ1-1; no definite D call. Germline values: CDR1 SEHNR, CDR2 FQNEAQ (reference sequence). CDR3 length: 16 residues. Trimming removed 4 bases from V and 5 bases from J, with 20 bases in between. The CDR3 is CASSSPDPSLGTEAFF. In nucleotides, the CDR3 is TGTGCCAGCAGCTCACCCGACCCGAGCCTGGGAACTGAAGCTTTCTTT.

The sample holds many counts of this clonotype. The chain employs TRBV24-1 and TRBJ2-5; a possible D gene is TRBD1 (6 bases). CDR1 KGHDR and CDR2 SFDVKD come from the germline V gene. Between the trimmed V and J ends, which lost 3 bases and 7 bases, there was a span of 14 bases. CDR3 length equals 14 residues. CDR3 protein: CATSDPAGTRTQYF. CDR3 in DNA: TGTGCCACCAGTGATCCCGCCGGGACAAGGACCCAGTACTTC.

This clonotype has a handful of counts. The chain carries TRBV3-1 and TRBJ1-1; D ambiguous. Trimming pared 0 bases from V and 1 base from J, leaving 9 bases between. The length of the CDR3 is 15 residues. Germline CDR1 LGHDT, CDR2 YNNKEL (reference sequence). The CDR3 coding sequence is TGTGCCAGCAGCCAAGATGCACAGACGAACACTGAAGCTTTCTTT. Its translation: CASSQDAQTNTEAFF.

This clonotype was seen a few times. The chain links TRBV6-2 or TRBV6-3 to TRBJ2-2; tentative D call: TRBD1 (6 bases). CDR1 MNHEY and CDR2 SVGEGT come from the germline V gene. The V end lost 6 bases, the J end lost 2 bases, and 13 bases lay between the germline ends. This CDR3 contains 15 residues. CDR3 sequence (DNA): TGTGCCAGCAGGGGGACATATCTTAACACCGGGGAGCTGTTTTTT. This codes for CASRGTYLNTGELFF.

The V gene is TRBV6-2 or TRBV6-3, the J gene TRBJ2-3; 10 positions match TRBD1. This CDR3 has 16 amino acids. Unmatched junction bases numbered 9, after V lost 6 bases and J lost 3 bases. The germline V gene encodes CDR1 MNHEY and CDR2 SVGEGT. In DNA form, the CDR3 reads TGTGCCAGCAGGCCAGACAGGGGGCCCTTAACAGATACGCAGTATTTT. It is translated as CASRPDRGPLTDTQYF.

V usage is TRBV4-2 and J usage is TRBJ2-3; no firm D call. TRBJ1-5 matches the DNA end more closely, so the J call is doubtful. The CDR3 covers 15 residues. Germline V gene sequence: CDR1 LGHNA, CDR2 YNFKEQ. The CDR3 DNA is TGTGCCAGCAGCCAAGATCTGAGCGGGAGCTATACGCAGCATTTT. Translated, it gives CASSQDLSGSYTQHF.

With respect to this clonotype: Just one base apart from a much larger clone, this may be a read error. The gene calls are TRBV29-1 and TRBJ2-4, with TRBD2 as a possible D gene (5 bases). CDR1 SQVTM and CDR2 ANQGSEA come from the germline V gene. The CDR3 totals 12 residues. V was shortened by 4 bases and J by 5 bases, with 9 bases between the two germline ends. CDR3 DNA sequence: TGCAGCGTTGGGAGGACGGAAAACATTCAGTACTTC. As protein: CSVGRTENIQYF.

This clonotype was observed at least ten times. The DNA for the CDR3 is TGTGCCAGCAGCTTAGCTGTGGACAGAACCTACGAGCAGTACTTC. Its translation is CASSLAVDRTYEQYF. The V and J genes are TRBV7-9 and TRBJ2-7; perhaps TRBD1 as D (6 bases). V was clipped by 0 bases and J by 2 bases, with 11 bases between them. Germline V gene data show CDR1 as SEHNR and CDR2 as FQNEAQ (reference sequence). The CDR3 has 15 amino acids.

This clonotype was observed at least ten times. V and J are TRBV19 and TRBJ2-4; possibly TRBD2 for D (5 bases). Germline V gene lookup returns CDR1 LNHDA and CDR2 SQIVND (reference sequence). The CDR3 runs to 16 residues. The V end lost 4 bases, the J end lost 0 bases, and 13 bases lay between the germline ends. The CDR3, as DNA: TGTGCCAGTAGTACTGGACTGGGGTTAGCCAAAAACATTCAGTACTTC. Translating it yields CASSTGLGLAKNIQYF.

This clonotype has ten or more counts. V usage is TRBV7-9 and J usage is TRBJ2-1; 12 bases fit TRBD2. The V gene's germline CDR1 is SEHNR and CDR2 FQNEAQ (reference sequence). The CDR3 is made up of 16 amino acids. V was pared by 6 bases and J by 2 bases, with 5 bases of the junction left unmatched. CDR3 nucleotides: TGTGCCAGCAGTTATCGGACTAGCGGGACCTACAATGAGCAGTTCTTC. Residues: CASSYRTSGTYNEQFF.

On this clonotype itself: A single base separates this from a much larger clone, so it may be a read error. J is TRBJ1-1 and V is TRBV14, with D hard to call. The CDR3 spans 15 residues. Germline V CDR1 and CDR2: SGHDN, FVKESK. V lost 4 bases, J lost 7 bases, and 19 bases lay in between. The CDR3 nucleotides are TGTGCCAGCAGCCGTTACAAGGGATGGGCTGGTGAAGCTTTCTTT. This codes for CASSRYKGWAGEAFF.

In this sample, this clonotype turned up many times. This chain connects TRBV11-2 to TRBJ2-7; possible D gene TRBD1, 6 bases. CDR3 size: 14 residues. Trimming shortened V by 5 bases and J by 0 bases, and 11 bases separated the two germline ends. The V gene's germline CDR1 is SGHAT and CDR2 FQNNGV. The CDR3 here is CASSPGQRSYEQYF. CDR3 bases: TGTGCCAGCAGCCCCGGACAGCGCTCCTACGAGCAGTACTTC.

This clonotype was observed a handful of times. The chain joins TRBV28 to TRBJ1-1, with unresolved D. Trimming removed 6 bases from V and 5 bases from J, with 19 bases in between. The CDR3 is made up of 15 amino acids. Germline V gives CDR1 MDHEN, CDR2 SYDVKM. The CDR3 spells CASSRPFERATEAFF. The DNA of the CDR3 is TGTGCCAGCAGCCGCCCCTTTGAGAGGGCGACTGAAGCTTTCTTT. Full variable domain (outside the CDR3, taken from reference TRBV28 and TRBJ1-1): DVKVTQSSRYLVKRTGEKVFLECVQDMDHENMFWYRQDPGLGLRLIYFSYDVKMKEKGDIPEGYSVSREKKERFSLILESASTNQTSMYLCASSRPFERATEAFFGQGTRLTVV.

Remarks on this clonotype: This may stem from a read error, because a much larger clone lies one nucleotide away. The CDR3 reads CASSSASGLYEQYF. The CDR3 region has the DNA TGTGCCAGCAGCTCGGCTAGCGGTCTCTACGAGCAGTACTTC. The chain combines TRBV7-9 with TRBJ2-7; 7 bases line up with TRBD2. The junction had 6 bases not matched to a gene; V was cut back by 4 bases and J by 3 bases. CDR1 is SEHNR and CDR2 is FQNEAQ in the germline V gene (reference sequence). The CDR3 is 14 amino acids.

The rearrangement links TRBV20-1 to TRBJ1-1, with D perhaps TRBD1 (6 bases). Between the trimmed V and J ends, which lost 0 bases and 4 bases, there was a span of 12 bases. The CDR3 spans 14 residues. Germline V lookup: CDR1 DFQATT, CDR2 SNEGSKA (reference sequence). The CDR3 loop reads CSARDGGGVTEAFF. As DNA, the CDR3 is TGCAGTGCTAGAGATGGAGGGGGGGTCACTGAAGCTTTCTTT.

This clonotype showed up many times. CDR3 DNA sequence: TGCAGCGTTGAAGATCACCAGGACCGCACAGATACGCAGTATTTT. Amino acid sequence: CSVEDHQDRTDTQYF. The chain carries TRBV29-1 and TRBJ2-3; no firm D call. V shed 0 bases and J shed 1 base, with 11 bases lying between them. The CDR3 runs to 15 residues. Looked up from germline, CDR1 is SQVTM and CDR2 is ANQGSEA.

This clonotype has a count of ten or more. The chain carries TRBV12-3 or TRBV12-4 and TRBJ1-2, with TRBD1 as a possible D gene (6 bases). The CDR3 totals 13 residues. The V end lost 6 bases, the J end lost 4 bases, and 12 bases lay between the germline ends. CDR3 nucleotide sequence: TGTGCCAGCAGCCTGGAACAGGGCTATGGCTACACCTTC. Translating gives CASSLEQGYGYTF.